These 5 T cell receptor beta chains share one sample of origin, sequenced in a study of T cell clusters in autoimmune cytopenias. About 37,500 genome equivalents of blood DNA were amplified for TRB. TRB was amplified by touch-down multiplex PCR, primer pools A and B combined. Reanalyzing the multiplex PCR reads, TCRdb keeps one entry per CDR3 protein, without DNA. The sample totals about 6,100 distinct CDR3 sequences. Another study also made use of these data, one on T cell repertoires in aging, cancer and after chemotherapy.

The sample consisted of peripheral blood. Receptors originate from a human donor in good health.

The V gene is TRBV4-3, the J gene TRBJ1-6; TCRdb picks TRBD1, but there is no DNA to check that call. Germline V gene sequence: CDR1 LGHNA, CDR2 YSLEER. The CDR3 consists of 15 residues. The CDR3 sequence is CASSQGQGSRSPLHF.

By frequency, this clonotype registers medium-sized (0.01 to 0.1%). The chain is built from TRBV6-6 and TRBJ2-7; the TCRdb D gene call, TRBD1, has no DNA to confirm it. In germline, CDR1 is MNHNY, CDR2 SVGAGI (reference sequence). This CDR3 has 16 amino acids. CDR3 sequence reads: CASSYGHRQGANEQYF.

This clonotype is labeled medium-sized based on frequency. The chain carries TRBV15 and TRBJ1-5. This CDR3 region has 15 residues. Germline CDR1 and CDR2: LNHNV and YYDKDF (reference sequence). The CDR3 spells CATSNIASFNQPQHF.

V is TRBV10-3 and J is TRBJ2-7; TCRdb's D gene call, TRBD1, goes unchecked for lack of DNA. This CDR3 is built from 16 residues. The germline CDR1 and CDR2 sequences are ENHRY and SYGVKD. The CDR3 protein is CAISDRGGPGVGEQYF.

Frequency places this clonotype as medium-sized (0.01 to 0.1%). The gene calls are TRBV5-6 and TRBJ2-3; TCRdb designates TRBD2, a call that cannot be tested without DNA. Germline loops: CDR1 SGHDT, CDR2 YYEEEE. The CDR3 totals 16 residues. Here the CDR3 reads CASSLLGAENTDTQYF.